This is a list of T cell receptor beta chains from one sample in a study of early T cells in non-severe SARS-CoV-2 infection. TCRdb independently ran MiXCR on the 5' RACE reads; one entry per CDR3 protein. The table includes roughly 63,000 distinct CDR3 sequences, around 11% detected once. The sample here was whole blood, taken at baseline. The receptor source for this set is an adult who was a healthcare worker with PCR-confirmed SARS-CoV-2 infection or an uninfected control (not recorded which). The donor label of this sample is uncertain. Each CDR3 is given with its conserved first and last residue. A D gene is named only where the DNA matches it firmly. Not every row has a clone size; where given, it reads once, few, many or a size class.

CDR3 protein: CATTLMTGAHNEQFF
CDR3 DNA: TGTGCCACCACCCTGATGACGGGGGCCCACAATGAGCAGTTCTTC
D gene: -
clone size: many
V gene: TRBV6-1
J gene: TRBJ2-1

CDR3 protein: CASSLKANTEAFF
CDR3 DNA: TGTGCCAGCAGTTTGAAGGCGAACACTGAAGCTTTCTTT
D gene: -
clone size: few
V gene: TRBV12-3/TRBV12-4
J gene: TRBJ1-1

CDR3 protein: CVSSYGMNTEAFF
CDR3 DNA: TGTGTCAGCAGCTACGGCATGAACACTGAAGCTTTCTTT
D gene: -
clone size: -
V gene: TRBV11-2
J gene: TRBJ1-1

CDR3 protein: CASSLVGLGNSPLHF
CDR3 DNA: TGCGCCAGCAGCTTGGTCGGTCTTGGGAATTCACCCCTCCACTTT
D gene: -
clone size: -
V gene: TRBV5-1
J gene: TRBJ1-6

CDR3 protein: CASSPGGEQFF
CDR3 DNA: TGTGCCAGCTCACCGGGGGGTGAGCAGTTCTTC
D gene: -
clone size: few
V gene: TRBV18
J gene: TRBJ2-1

CDR3 protein: CASSPIRSPLHF
CDR3 DNA: TGTGCCAGCAGTCCTATCCGATCACCCCTCCACTTT
D gene: -
clone size: -
V gene: TRBV12-3/TRBV12-4
J gene: TRBJ1-6

CDR3 protein: CASSPFKGTGTGANVLTF
CDR3 DNA: TGTGCCAGCAGCCCTTTCAAGGGGACAGGGACCGGGGCCAACGTCCTGACTTTC
D gene: TRBD1
clone size: -
V gene: TRBV12-3/TRBV12-4
J gene: TRBJ2-6

CDR3 protein: CASRPTRGSTEAFF
CDR3 DNA: TGTGCCAGCAGACCCACCAGGGGGTCCACTGAAGCTTTCTTT
D gene: TRBD1
clone size: few
V gene: TRBV12-3/TRBV12-4
J gene: TRBJ1-1

CDR3 protein: CASSLEWMNTEAFF
CDR3 DNA: TGTGCCAGCAGCCTCGAGTGGATGAACACTGAAGCTTTCTTT
D gene: -
clone size: once
V gene: TRBV7-2
J gene: TRBJ1-1

CDR3 protein: CASKDPDLYGYTF
CDR3 DNA: TGTGCCAGCAAAGATCCAGATCTCTATGGCTACACCTTC
D gene: -
clone size: many
V gene: TRBV12-3/TRBV12-4
J gene: TRBJ1-2

CDR3 protein: CASSLASGGTLNTGELFF
CDR3 DNA: TGCGCCAGCAGCCTTGCTAGCGGGGGGACTTTGAACACCGGGGAGCTGTTTTTT
D gene: TRBD2
clone size: few
V gene: TRBV5-1
J gene: TRBJ2-2

CDR3 protein: CSVAGQGNQPQHF
CDR3 DNA: TGCAGCGTGGCCGGACAGGGGAATCAGCCCCAGCATTTT
D gene: TRBD1
clone size: few
V gene: TRBV29-1
J gene: TRBJ1-5

CDR3 protein: CASSLRLPMEKLFF
CDR3 DNA: TGTGCCAGCAGTTTGCGACTACCGATGGAAAAACTGTTTTTT
D gene: -
clone size: many
V gene: TRBV12-3/TRBV12-4
J gene: TRBJ1-4

CDR3 protein: CATSVGANEKLFF
CDR3 DNA: TGTGCCACCAGTGTAGGCGCAAATGAAAAACTGTTTTTT
D gene: -
clone size: -
V gene: TRBV24-1
J gene: TRBJ1-4

CDR3 protein: CATSSPGQGNTGELFF
CDR3 DNA: TGTGCCACCAGCAGCCCGGGACAGGGGAACACCGGGGAGCTGTTTTTT
D gene: TRBD1
clone size: many
V gene: TRBV15
J gene: TRBJ2-2

CDR3 protein: CASSLTGGTLDTEAFF
CDR3 DNA: TGCGCCAGCAGCTTAACAGGGGGCACTTTGGACACTGAAGCTTTCTTT
D gene: TRBD1
clone size: few
V gene: TRBV5-1
J gene: TRBJ1-1

CDR3 protein: CASTQRGSSYNSPLHF
CDR3 DNA: TGTGCCAGCACCCAACGGGGAAGCTCCTATAATTCACCCCTCCACTTT
D gene: -
clone size: few
V gene: TRBV7-8
J gene: TRBJ1-6

CDR3 protein: CASRQAGETQYF
CDR3 DNA: TGCGCCAGCCGACAGGCGGGAGAGACCCAGTACTTC
D gene: -
clone size: -
V gene: TRBV10-2
J gene: TRBJ2-5

CDR3 protein: CASSPNGVRETQYF
CDR3 DNA: TGTGCCAGCTCACCCAACGGGGTACGGGAGACCCAGTACTTC
D gene: -
clone size: many
V gene: TRBV18
J gene: TRBJ2-5

CDR3 protein: CASTEEGHSPLHF
CDR3 DNA: TGTGCCAGTACCGAAGAGGGACATTCACCCCTCCACTTT
D gene: -
clone size: few
V gene: TRBV19
J gene: TRBJ1-6

CDR3 protein: CSARDITVYQETQYF
CDR3 DNA: TGCAGTGCTAGAGATATAACAGTCTATCAAGAGACCCAGTACTTC
D gene: -
clone size: many
V gene: TRBV20-1
J gene: TRBJ2-5

CDR3 protein: CASSQRPDRGDIQYF
CDR3 DNA: TGCGCCAGCAGCCAGAGACCAGATCGGGGAGACATTCAGTACTTC
D gene: -
clone size: -
V gene: TRBV4-1
J gene: TRBJ2-4

CDR3 protein: CASSLRDMTTEAFF
CDR3 DNA: TGTGCCAGCAGTTTACGGGACATGACTACTGAAGCTTTCTTT
D gene: -
clone size: -
V gene: TRBV27
J gene: TRBJ1-1

CDR3 protein: CASGRTDTQYF
CDR3 DNA: TGTGCTAGTGGCCGAACAGATACGCAGTATTTT
D gene: -
clone size: few
V gene: TRBV12-5
J gene: TRBJ2-3